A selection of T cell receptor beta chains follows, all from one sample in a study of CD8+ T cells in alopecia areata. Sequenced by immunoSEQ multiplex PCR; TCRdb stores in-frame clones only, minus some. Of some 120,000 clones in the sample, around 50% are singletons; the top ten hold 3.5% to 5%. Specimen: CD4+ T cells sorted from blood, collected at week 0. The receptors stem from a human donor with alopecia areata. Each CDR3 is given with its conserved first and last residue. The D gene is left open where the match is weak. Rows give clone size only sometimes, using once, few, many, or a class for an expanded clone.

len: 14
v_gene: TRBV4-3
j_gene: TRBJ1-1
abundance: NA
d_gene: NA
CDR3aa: CASSQDRGGGSAFF
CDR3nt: TGCGCCAGCAGCCAAGATCGGGGCGGGGGGTCAGCTTTCTTT

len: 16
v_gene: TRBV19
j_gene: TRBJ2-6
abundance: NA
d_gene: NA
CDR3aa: CASSSMGFSGANVLTF
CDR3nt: TGTGCCAGTAGTTCGATGGGGTTCTCTGGGGCCAACGTCCTGACTTTC

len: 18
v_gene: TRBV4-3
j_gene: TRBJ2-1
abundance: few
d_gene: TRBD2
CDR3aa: CASSIVYGGLANYNEQFF
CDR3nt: TGCGCCAGCAGCATTGTTTATGGCGGACTAGCGAATTACAATGAGCAGTTCTTC

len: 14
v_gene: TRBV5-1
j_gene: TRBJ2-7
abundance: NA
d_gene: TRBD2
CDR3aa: CASSPTSVLGEQYF
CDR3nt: TGCGCCAGCAGTCCAACTAGCGTCCTGGGGGAGCAGTACTTC

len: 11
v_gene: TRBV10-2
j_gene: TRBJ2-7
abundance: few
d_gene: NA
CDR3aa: CASRQAHEQYF
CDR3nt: TGCGCCAGCCGCCAGGCCCACGAGCAGTACTTC

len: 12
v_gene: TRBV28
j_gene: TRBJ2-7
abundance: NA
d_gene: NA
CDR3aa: CASSLGSYEQYF
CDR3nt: TGTGCCAGCAGTTTGGGATCCTACGAGCAGTACTTC

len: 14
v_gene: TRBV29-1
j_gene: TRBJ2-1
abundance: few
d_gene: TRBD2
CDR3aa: CSVDGGGFRDEQFF
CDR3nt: TGCAGCGTTGACGGCGGGGGATTCAGGGATGAGCAGTTCTTC

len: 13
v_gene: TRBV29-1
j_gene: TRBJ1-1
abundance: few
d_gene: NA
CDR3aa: CSAPGQMNTEAFF
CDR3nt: TGCAGCGCGCCGGGGCAAATGAACACTGAAGCTTTCTTT

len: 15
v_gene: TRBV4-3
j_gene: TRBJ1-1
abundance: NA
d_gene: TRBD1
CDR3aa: CASSFGTGEATEAFF
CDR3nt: TGCGCCAGCAGCTTCGGGACAGGGGAGGCAACTGAAGCTTTCTTT

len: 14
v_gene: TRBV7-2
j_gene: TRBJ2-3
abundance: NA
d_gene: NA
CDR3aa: CASTPNRGGDTQYF
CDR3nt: TGTGCCAGCACCCCGAACAGGGGGGGAGATACGCAGTATTTT

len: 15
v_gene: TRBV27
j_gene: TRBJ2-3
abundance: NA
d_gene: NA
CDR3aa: CASTRRTGNTDTQYF
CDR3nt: TGTGCCAGCACCCGACGGACGGGTAACACAGATACGCAGTATTTT

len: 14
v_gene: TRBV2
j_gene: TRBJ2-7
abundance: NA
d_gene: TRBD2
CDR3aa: CASRPSGSSYEQYF
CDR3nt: TGTGCCAGCAGACCCAGCGGGAGCTCCTACGAGCAGTACTTC

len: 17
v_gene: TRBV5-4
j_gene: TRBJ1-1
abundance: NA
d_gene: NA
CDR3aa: CASSPLEGKPRGTEAFF
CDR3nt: TGTGCCAGCAGCCCTTTAGAGGGAAAACCCAGAGGCACTGAAGCTTTCTTT

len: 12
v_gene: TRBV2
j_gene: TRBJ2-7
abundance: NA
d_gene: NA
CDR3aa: CASRGTLYEQYF
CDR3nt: TGTGCCAGCAGGGGGACTCTCTACGAGCAGTACTTC

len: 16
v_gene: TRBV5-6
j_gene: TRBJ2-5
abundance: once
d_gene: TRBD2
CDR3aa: CASSFTAGVGLETQYF
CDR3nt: TGTGCCAGCAGCTTCACCGCGGGGGTTGGACTGGAGACCCAGTACTTC

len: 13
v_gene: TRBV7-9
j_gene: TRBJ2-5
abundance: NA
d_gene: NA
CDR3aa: CASSAEGGQTQYF
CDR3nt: TGTGCCAGCAGCGCTGAAGGGGGGCAGACCCAGTACTTC

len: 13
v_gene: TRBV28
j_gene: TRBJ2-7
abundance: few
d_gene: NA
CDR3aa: CASSPPDGDEQYF
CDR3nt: TGTGCCAGCAGTCCCCCCGACGGGGACGAGCAGTACTTC

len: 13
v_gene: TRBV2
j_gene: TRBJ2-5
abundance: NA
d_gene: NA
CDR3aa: CASSVGREETQYF
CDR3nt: TGTGCCAGCAGTGTAGGCAGGGAAGAGACCCAGTACTTC

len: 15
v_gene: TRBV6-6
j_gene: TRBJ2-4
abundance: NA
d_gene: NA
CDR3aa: CASSYAAGAKNIQYF
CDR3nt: TGTGCCAGCAGTTACGCAGCAGGGGCCAAAAACATTCAGTACTTC

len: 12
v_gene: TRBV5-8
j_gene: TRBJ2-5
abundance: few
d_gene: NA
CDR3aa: CASSKFQETQYF
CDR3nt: TGTGCCAGCTCGAAATTCCAAGAGACCCAGTACTTC

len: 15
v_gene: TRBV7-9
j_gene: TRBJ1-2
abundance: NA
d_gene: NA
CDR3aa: CASSFSEGRGYGYTF
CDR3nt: TGTGCCAGCAGCTTCAGCGAGGGTAGGGGCTATGGCTACACCTTC

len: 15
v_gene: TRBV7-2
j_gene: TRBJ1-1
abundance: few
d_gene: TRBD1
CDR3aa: CASSLGDRVNTEAFF
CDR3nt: TGTGCCAGCAGCTTAGGGGACAGGGTGAACACTGAAGCTTTCTTT

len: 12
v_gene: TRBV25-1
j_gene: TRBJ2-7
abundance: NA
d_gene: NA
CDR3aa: CASSGTGYEQYF
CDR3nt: TGTGCCAGCAGTGGAACAGGCTACGAGCAGTACTTC

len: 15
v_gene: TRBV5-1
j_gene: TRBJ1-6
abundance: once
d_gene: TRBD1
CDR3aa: CASTLGDRLNSPLHF
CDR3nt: TGCGCCAGCACCCTCGGGGACAGGCTTAATTCACCCCTCCACTTT

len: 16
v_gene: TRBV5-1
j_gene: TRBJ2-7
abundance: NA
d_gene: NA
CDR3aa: CASSLVVSGGGSEQYF
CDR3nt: TGCGCCAGCAGCTTGGTGGTATCGGGGGGCGGCTCCGAGCAGTACTTC

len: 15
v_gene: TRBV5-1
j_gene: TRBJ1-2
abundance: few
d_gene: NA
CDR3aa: CASSPGQITDYGYTF
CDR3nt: TGCGCCAGCAGCCCTGGTCAAATAACGGACTATGGCTACACCTTC

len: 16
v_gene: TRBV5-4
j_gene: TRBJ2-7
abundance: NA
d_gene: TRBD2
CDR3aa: CASSSGLAGISYEQYF
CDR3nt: TGTGCCAGCAGCTCGGGACTAGCGGGAATATCCTACGAGCAGTACTTC

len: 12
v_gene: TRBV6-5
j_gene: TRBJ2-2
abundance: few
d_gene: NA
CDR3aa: CASSRNTGELFF
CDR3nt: TGTGCCAGCAGCCGTAACACCGGGGAGCTGTTTTTT

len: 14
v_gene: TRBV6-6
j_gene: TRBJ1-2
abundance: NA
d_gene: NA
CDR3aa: CASSSLRSNYGYTF
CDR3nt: TGTGCCAGCAGTTCCCTAAGGTCGAACTATGGCTACACCTTC

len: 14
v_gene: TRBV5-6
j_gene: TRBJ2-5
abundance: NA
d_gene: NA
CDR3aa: CASSLAGGRTTQYF
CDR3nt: TGTGCCAGCAGCTTGGCCGGGGGGCGCACGACCCAGTACTTC

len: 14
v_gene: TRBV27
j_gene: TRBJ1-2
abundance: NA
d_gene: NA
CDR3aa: CASMPYLRDNGYTF
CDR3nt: TGTGCCAGCATGCCTTACCTCCGGGACAATGGCTACACCTTC

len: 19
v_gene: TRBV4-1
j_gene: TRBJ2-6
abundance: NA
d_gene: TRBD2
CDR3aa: CASSQVWVAGGPGANVLTF
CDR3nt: TGCGCCAGCAGCCAAGTTTGGGTAGCGGGAGGCCCTGGGGCCAACGTCCTGACTTTC

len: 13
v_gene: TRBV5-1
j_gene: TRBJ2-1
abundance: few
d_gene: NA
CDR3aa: CASSSGPNNEQFF
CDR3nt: TGCGCCAGCAGCTCCGGACCCAACAATGAGCAGTTCTTC

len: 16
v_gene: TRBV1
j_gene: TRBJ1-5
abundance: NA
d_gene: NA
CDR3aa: CTSSQGERGPNQPQHF
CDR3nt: TGCACCAGCAGCCAAGGGGAGAGGGGTCCCAATCAGCCCCAGCATTTT

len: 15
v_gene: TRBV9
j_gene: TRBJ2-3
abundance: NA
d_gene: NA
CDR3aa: CASSVVAGSTDTQYF
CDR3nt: TGTGCCAGCAGCGTAGTGGCGGGGAGCACAGATACGCAGTATTTT

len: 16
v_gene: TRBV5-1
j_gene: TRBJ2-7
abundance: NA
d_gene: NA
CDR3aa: CASSLFRDRDPDEQYF
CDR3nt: TGCGCCAGCAGCTTGTTTCGTGACCGCGACCCCGACGAGCAGTACTTC

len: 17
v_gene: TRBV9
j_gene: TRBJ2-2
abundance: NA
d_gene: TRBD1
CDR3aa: CASSVLPGQGATGELFF
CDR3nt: TGTGCCAGCAGCGTCCTTCCGGGACAGGGGGCAACCGGGGAGCTGTTTTTT

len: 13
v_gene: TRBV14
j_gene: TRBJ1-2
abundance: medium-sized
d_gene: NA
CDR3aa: CASSQQGSYGYTF
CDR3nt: TGTGCCAGCAGCCAGCAGGGCAGCTATGGCTACACCTTC

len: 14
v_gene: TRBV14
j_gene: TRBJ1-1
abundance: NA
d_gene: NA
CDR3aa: CASSRGGMNTEAFF
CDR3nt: TGTGCCAGCAGCAGAGGAGGCATGAACACTGAAGCTTTCTTT

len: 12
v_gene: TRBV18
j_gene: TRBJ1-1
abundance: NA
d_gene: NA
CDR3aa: CASSFDNTEAFF
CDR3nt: TGTGCCAGCTCCTTTGACAACACTGAAGCTTTCTTT